This entry features one T cell receptor beta chain sequence. Its antigen is unidentified. Germline V lookup: CDR1 MNHNY, CDR2 SVGAGI (reference sequence). The CDR3 runs 15 residues. Trimming took 6 bases from V and 5 from J, leaving 17 bases between them. The primer mix had 60 Vbeta and 13 Jbeta primers. Data came from immunoSEQ multiplex PCR; TCRdb stores just in-frame clones and leaves some out. The table shows 130,000 or so clones, with roughly 88% occurring only once. The sample originates from a study of cytomegalovirus exposure and HLA in healthy donors. Notes on the study in general: It was 160 or so TCR beta chains that were listed as cytomegalovirus-associated. HLA alleles were associated with some 17,000 TCR beta sequences in a later analysis at 0.05 false discovery rate. It has been reported that TCR beta sequences accurately predicted the HLA-A and HLA-B alleles of most subjects. The number of N-insertions in an Asian-associated ancestry cluster was reportedly below the approximately 690-donor mean in a later analysis.

The sequenced sample was PBMCs. This rearrangement joins TRBV6-6 to TRBJ2-1; D ambiguous. The clonotype comes from a woman aged 18-29 years in good health and CMV-seropositive. CDR3 sequence (DNA): TGTGCCAGCAGGCCACAACCTTCGTCCCACAATGAGCAGTTCTTC. It translates to CASRPQPSSHNEQFF.